The sequence of this T cell receptor beta chain was determined in a study of blood T cell repertoires in COVID-19. For the study at large: Sites in the United States, Italy and Spain provided acute and convalescent COVID-19 samples. Nucleic acid was either cDNA or gDNA, and it came from T cells, B-cell-depleted T cells, or PBMCs.

As processed by the authors: For nucleated cells, counts were estimated from reference gene primer amplification. The table came from immunoSEQ multiplex PCR; TCRdb's copy has only in-frame clones and leaves some out. From that table come the V and J calls and clone size; the DNA was used to work out D and trimming. The sample has more than 150,000 clones, approximately 87% seen once. Trimming shortened V by 0 bases and J by 0 bases, and 12 bases separated the two germline ends. The CDR3 totals 17 residues. Germline V gene sequence: CDR1 SGHNT, CDR2 YYREEE (reference sequence). Sample: peripheral blood. The chain couples TRBV5-4 to TRBJ1-4, with TRBD1 as a possible D gene (6 bases). This TCR came from a woman between 65 and 79 years old with acute or convalescent COVID-19. The DNA of the CDR3 is TGTGCCAGCAGCTTGGGACCGGGACAAGCAACTAATGAAAAACTGTTTTTT. Amino acids: CASSLGPGQATNEKLFF.